This T cell receptor (beta chain) stems from a study of shared clonotypes between healthy human individuals (dated by TCRdb to about 2020). Background on the whole study: The cohort comprised a couple of women and a few men aged 18 to 49 years. Blood TCR repertoires of about five healthy adults were deeply sequenced to estimate repertoire size and the extent of clonotype sharing between individuals. Between about 0.8 and 9.5 billion PBMCs per donor were obtained by leukapheresis. For each donor, CD4 naive and CD4 memory were each given three plates, CD8 naive was given two plates, and CD8 memory was given one plate. To increase sequencing depth and limit assay-specific biases, TCR repertoire library preparation and sequencing were carried out by different laboratories using diverse techniques.

What the work shows at the level of the full study, not this receptor alone: Larger estimated clonotype richness was generally found for naive subsets than for memory subsets. Rarefaction of sorted-subset datasets indicated incomplete sequencing despite the large sequencing depth. Pairwise subsampling indicated that sequencing depth was expected to affect the degree of clonotype sharing among donors. Sampling was limited to blood, and TCR repertoires in tissue likely differ from TCR repertoires in blood. Compared with non-shared clonotypes, the clonotypes found in all four sorted-subset donors had higher generation probabilities. Across a handful of donors, around 5.4% of naive CD4, roughly 3.4% of naive CD8, about 2% of memory CD4, and under 0.45% of memory CD8 clonotypes were shared. Because the study included only a small number of donors, the genetic and exposure-history diversity represented was limited.

The donors were healthy, HIV-negative adults with no recently reported acute infections or vaccinations. All donors were Caucasian adults living in Nashville, Tennessee, USA. CD4+ T cells were enriched by magnetic negative selection, after which naive cells were positively selected on CD45RA and the negative fraction was taken as the memory subset. Blood was collected by leukapheresis, and PBMCs were isolated by Ficoll-Histopaque density gradient centrifugation and then cryopreserved in liquid nitrogen vapor phase. Purity and quantity of every magnetically sorted T cell population were checked by analytical flow cytometry. Genomic DNA was isolated from every sorted fraction and measured by UV absorbance on a Nanodrop 2000c. This clone was detected a few times. Its antigen is not yet known. Base qualities are not recorded, but no much larger clone differs from it by a single base. Using the deep immunoSEQ assay, TCR CDR3 regions were amplified from genomic DNA by multiplex PCR. For each cell subset, the extracted genomic DNA was distributed evenly across all wells of several immunoSEQ 96-well plates, and each plate served as one replicate. For sorted subsets, 200 to 250 ng of genomic DNA, equivalent to around 30,000 T cell genomes, went into each replicate PCR. The purified libraries were quantified using a Qubit 3.0 fluorometer, sized with a Bioanalyzer 2100, and then quantified again using the KAPA Library Quantification kit. A separate single-read 150-cycle Illumina NextSeq 550 flow cell was used to sequence each immunoSEQ 96-well plate. On the study's bioinformatics: Because only junctional sequences without quality scores were contained in the immunoSEQ output, filtering matching that applied to full-length reads could not be performed. To assign V/J genes and CDR3, sequences were annotated against IMGT germline references using PyIR, a Python wrapper for IgBLAST v1.9. Any read was removed if the V/J assignment was weak (E-value above 1e-6), the CDR3 was missing, or the read contained stop codons, out-of-frame junctions, or ambiguous translated residues. V3J clonotypes were defined as sequences sharing an identical inferred V gene, J gene, and CDR3 amino acid sequence. Percentage overlap between repertoires was computed as shared unique clonotypes divided by the size of the smaller repertoire. Three approaches were used to assess repertoire richness: RTK rarefaction, the Chao1 estimator, and Recon v2.1 estimates of unobserved clonotypes. Generation probabilities for all TCRbeta clonotypes obtained by the gDNA method from four donors were computed using OLGA. The table comes from immuneACCESS by way of TCRdb, which keeps in-frame sequences with V and J called. Part of the clones is missing from these tables; in studies checked, under half for an unresolved V gene and the rest for unknown reasons. Clone size and V and J calls were adopted from that table, with D and trimming inferred from the DNA. This sample has some 2.1 million clones in its table, and 95% of those were observed once. Of the sample, 0.13% falls within the top ten clones.

The receptor comes from a man aged 18 to 30 in good health. Sequenced material: naive CD4+ T cells sorted from blood. The sample's cell subset or site label is to be understood as: CD45RA+ positively selected.

The nucleotide sequence reads as follows: TGTGCCAGCAGCACGCGGACAGGGGGTGGCAATTCACCCCTCCACTTT. Protein translation: CASSTRTGGGNSPLHF. The chain uses TRBV11-2 and TRBJ1-6; TRBD1 fits 10 bases in the junction. Taken from cysteine to phenylalanine, the CDR3 has 16 residues. Only the CDR3 part of the read is kept: 48 bases, read in frame from the first base. CDR1 SGHAT and CDR2 FQNNGV were looked up in the germline V gene. Trimming takes 5 bases off V and 7 bases off J; junction bases not matched to a gene: 8. Reference TRBV11-2 and TRBJ1-6 genes cover what lies past the CDR3, so the full variable domain is EAGVAQSPRYKIIEKRQSVAFWCNPISGHATLYWYQQILGQGPKLLIQFQNNGVVDDSQLPKDRFSAERLKGVDSTLKIQPAKLEDSAVYLCASSTRTGGGNSPLHFGNGTRLTVT.